A single sample is the source of the 13 T cell receptor beta chains below, sequenced in a study of early T cells in non-severe SARS-CoV-2 infection. A single record per CDR3 protein comes from TCRdb applying MiXCR to the 5' RACE reads. The top ten hold about 4% of the sample, which has about 55,000 distinct CDR3 sequences, 9.5% to 15% seen once. Sequenced sample: whole blood. These receptor sequences come from an adult who was a healthcare worker with PCR-confirmed SARS-CoV-2 infection or an uninfected control (not recorded which).

This clonotype was picked up a small number of times. The V call is TRBV29-1, the J call TRBJ2-1; D remains unclear. The germline CDR1 and CDR2 sequences are SQVTM and ANQGSEA. There are 11 residues in the CDR3. Deletions cut 3 bases from V and 9 bases from J, with 9 bases between. Here the CDR3 reads CSVDTGAEQFF. The CDR3 nucleotides are TGCAGCGTTGATACGGGCGCTGAGCAGTTCTTC.

The table lists this clonotype with a few counts. The chain carries TRBV20-1 and TRBJ2-7; D is ambiguous. The CDR3 length is 13 residues. V lost 6 bases to trimming and J lost 2 bases, with 14 bases between them. Germline CDR1 is DFQATT and CDR2 is SNEGSKA (reference sequence). CDR3 in DNA: TGCAGTGCCGAGACCGGGTCAGCCTACGAGCAGTACTTC. Its translation: CSAETGSAYEQYF.

A word on this clonotype: Possible read error: a much larger clone is one base away. This chain links TRBV7-2 with TRBJ1-6; D is undetermined. CDR3 length equals 13 residues. CDR1 and CDR2 from the germline V gene are SGHTA and FQGNSA. CDR3 in amino acids: CDSSPQYGSPLHF. In DNA form, the CDR3 reads TGTGACAGCAGCCCTCAGTATGGTTCACCCCTCCACTTT.

There are many counts of this clonotype. The chain combines TRBV19 with TRBJ2-2; 13 bases line up with TRBD2. V was pared by 4 bases and J by 6 bases, with 5 bases of the junction left unmatched. Germline V gene lookup returns CDR1 LNHDA and CDR2 SQIVND (reference sequence). The CDR3 loop spans 16 amino acids. For the CDR3, the DNA is TGTGCCAGTAGTACCGGGACTAGCGGGAATGCCGGGGAGCTGTTTTTT. This gives the protein CASSTGTSGNAGELFF.

Many counts were recorded for this clonotype. The rearrangement links TRBV5-1 to TRBJ2-1, with D possibly TRBD1 on 5 matching bases. Trimming cost V 4 bases and J 6 bases, with 8 bases left between them. CDR3 length: 12 amino acids. Germline V CDR1 and CDR2: SGHRS, YFSETQ. CDR3 in DNA: TGCGCCAGCAGCGTACAGGTCAATGAGCAGTTCTTC. Protein sequence: CASSVQVNEQFF.

In this sample, this clonotype turned up once. The chain uses TRBV5-1 and TRBJ2-6; TRBD2 is a possible D gene (5 bases). Looked up from germline, CDR1 is SGHRS and CDR2 is YFSETQ. Trimming left V 1 base short and J 1 base short, with 6 bases between. This CDR3 is built from 15 residues. The CDR3 protein is CASSLWTSGANVLTF. The CDR3 coding sequence is TGCGCCAGCAGCTTGTGGACTTCTGGGGCCAACGTCCTGACTTTC.

In this sample, this clonotype turned up a few times. This chain joins TRBV14 and TRBJ2-7, with D maybe TRBD2 (6 bases). CDR1 SGHDN and CDR2 FVKESK come from the germline V gene. There are 12 residues in the CDR3. With 6 bases removed from V and 6 bases from J, the gap between germline ends came to 12 bases. Here the CDR3 reads CASSQWDFEQYF. The CDR3 nucleotides are TGTGCCAGCAGTCAATGGGACTTCGAGCAGTACTTC.

The chain recombines TRBV29-1 with TRBJ2-1; no clear D. The CDR3 runs 10 residues. CDR1 and CDR2 from the germline V gene are SQVTM and ANQGSEA. The CDR3 protein is CSFRNNEQFF. Written as DNA, the CDR3 is TGCAGTTTCCGAAACAATGAGCAGTTCTTC.

The chain joins TRBV10-3 to TRBJ2-3; D gene uncertain. V shed 3 bases and J shed 2 bases, with 12 bases lying between them. The germline V gene has CDR1 ENHRY and CDR2 SYGVKD. The CDR3 is 15 residues long. DNA of the CDR3: TGTGCCATCAGTGACTCGAAACTTCACACAGATACGCAGTATTTT. It encodes CAISDSKLHTDTQYF.

This clonotype has a count of ten or more. The chain employs TRBV5-1 and TRBJ2-1; possibly TRBD1 or TRBD2 for D (6 bases each). Trimming removed 4 bases from V and 10 bases from J, with 18 bases in between. The CDR3 consists of 14 residues. The germline gives CDR1 SGHRS, CDR2 YFSETQ. The CDR3 sequence: CASSARGGQGEQFF. CDR3 DNA: TGCGCCAGCAGCGCCCGAGGGGGGCAGGGGGAGCAGTTCTTC.

This clonotype was recorded many times. The V and J genes are TRBV18 and TRBJ2-3, with 11 bases matching TRBD1. The CDR3 is 16 residues long. Looked up from germline, CDR1 is KGHSH and CDR2 is LQKENI. V lost 5 bases and J lost 3; bases outside the gene matches: 7. The CDR3, as DNA: TGTGCCAGCTCAACGAACCGGGACAGGGGGACAGATACGCAGTATTTT. It is translated as CASSTNRDRGTDTQYF. Using reference TRBV18 and TRBJ2-3 for the parts outside the CDR3, the full variable domain is NAGVMQNPRHLVRRRGQEARLRCSPMKGHSHVYWYRQLPEEGLKFMVYLQKENIIDESGMPKERFSAEFPKEGPSILRIQQVVRGDSAAYFCASSTNRDRGTDTQYFGPGTRLTVL.

V usage is TRBV6-1 and J usage is TRBJ1-1; the D is unclear. V was clipped by 6 bases and J by 6 bases, with 5 bases between them. This CDR3 is built from 10 residues. CDR1 and CDR2 (germline): MNHNS, SASEGT. CDR3 coding DNA: TGTGCCAGCAGCCAACCTGAAGCTTTCTTT. It translates to CASSQPEAFF.

This clonotype was seen ten or more times. As DNA, the CDR3 is TGTGCCAGCAGCGTAGACATTCGAACAGGAAACACCATATATTTT. It yields the protein CASSVDIRTGNTIYF. The genes are TRBV9 and TRBJ1-3, with D unresolved. Trimming took off 0 bases at V and 4 bases at J, with 11 bases between the two ends. Germline V gene lookup returns CDR1 SGDLS and CDR2 YYNGEE. CDR3 length: 15 amino acids. Full variable domain (remainder filled in from reference TRBV9 and TRBJ1-3): DSGVTQTPKHLITATGQRVTLRCSPRSGDLSVYWYQQSLDQGLQFLIQYYNGEERAKGNILERFSAQQFPDLHSELNLSSLELGDSALYFCASSVDIRTGNTIYFGEGSWLTVV.